The entry below gives a single T cell receptor (beta chain) sequence along with its context. Its matching antigen is unknown. V lost 3 bases and J 5 bases, leaving 10 bases between the germline ends. This CDR3 comprises 13 residues. CDR1 is MDHEN and CDR2 is SYDVKM in the germline V gene. Sequencing libraries made from TCR beta cDNA carried unique molecular identifiers. TCRdb reprocessed the PCR reads via MiXCR and lists one record per CDR3 protein. This table holds hundreds of thousands of distinct CDR3 sequences, 30% found once. The data originate from a study of post-analysis software for immune sequencing data. Study results and caveats: Roughly five TRBV segments appeared more often in patients than in controls, and TRBV5-6, TRBV5-1 and TRBV20-1 were among these.

The rearrangement links TRBV28 to TRBJ2-5; D possibly corresponds to TRBD2 (7 bases). The receptor comes from a girl between 10 and 17 years old with multiple sclerosis. Sequenced: blood. This chain's CDR3 is CASSFGGLETQYF. In nucleotides, the CDR3 is TGTGCCAGCAGTTTCGGGGGGCTCGAGACCCAGTACTTC.